A single sample gave rise to the 18 T cell receptor beta chains below, sequenced in a study of OX40 agonist ivuxolimab in advanced cancers. Clones were read by immunoSEQ multiplex PCR, and TCRdb kept only the in-frame ones, dropping some. The sample comprises approximately 90,000 clones, around 88% of which are singletons, and approximately 1.5% rests with the top ten. Sequencing was performed on CD4+ or CD8+ T cells sorted from blood, taken in a trial of the OX40 agonist ivuxolimab. The receptors stem from an adult with an advanced solid tumor such as melanoma, head and neck, liver or kidney cancer.

The V and J genes are TRBV5-4 and TRBJ2-2; 13 nucleotides agree with TRBD2. The ends lost 4 bases at V and 5 bases at J; junction bases unmatched: 5. The CDR3 covers 16 residues. CDR1 is SGHNT and CDR2 is YYREEE in the germline V gene (reference sequence). CDR3 bases: TGTGCCAGCAGCCCGGGACTAGCGGGGTGGACCGGGGAGCTGTTTTTT. Encoded protein: CASSPGLAGWTGELFF. The full variable domain, its missing parts supplied by reference TRBV5-4 and TRBJ2-2, is ETGVTQSPTHLIKTRGQQVTLRCSSQSGHNTVSWYQQALGQGPQFIFQYYREEENGRGNFPPRFSGLQFPNYSSELNVNALELDDSALYLCASSPGLAGWTGELFFGEGSRLTVL.

V is TRBV28 and J is TRBJ1-3; 8 bases agree with TRBD1. Germline V gene lookup returns CDR1 MDHEN and CDR2 SYDVKM. With V trimmed by 6 bases and J by 2 bases, 6 bases remained unmatched. The CDR3 consists of 15 residues. CDR3 DNA sequence: TGTGCCAGCAGCAAAGAACAGGGGGCTGGAAACACCATATATTTT. It encodes CASSKEQGAGNTIYF.

V and J are TRBV30 and TRBJ2-3; perhaps D is TRBD1 or TRBD2 (6 bases each). This CDR3 contains 14 residues. In germline, CDR1 is GTSNPN, CDR2 SVGIG (reference sequence). V lost 2 bases and J lost 0, with 9 bases in between. The CDR3 protein is CAWSRGESTDTQYF. The CDR3, as DNA: TGTGCCTGGAGTAGGGGGGAGAGCACAGATACGCAGTATTTT.

The V call is TRBV25-1, the J call TRBJ1-2; D remains unclear. V was trimmed by 3 bases and J by 4 bases, leaving 12 bases between them. The CDR3 is 14 amino acids. Germline V gene sequence: CDR1 MGHDK, CDR2 SYGVNS. This chain's CDR3 is CASSDLGRTYGYTF. The CDR3, as DNA: TGTGCCAGCAGTGACCTTGGGAGAACCTATGGCTACACCTTC.

This sequence joins TRBV9 and TRBJ1-4; maybe TRBD1 (6 bases). CDR1 is SGDLS and CDR2 is YYNGEE in the germline V gene. The ends were cut back, 3 bases at V and 7 bases at J, with 13 bases in the middle. The CDR3 loop spans 14 amino acids. CDR3 sequence (DNA): TGTGCCAGCAGCGAAGGGACGGGGGCTGAAAAACTGTTTTTT. This encodes CASSEGTGAEKLFF.

This chain joins TRBV30 and TRBJ2-6, with no clear D. Per the germline V gene, CDR1 is GTSNPN and CDR2 is SVGIG (reference sequence). V lost 1 base, J lost 0 bases, and 7 bases lay in between. This CDR3 comprises 15 residues. The CDR3 nucleotides are TGTGCCTGGAGTGAAACAGTCTCTGGGGCCAACGTCCTGACTTTC. Translating it yields CAWSETVSGANVLTF.

V gene TRBV18 combines with J gene TRBJ2-7; 8 bases match TRBD1. The V segment lost 3 bases and the J segment 4 bases; nucleotides outside the gene matches: 8. CDR1 is KGHSH, CDR2 LQKENI, per germline. The CDR3 covers 15 residues. CDR3 in amino acids: CASSPTQGASYEQYF. In DNA form, the CDR3 reads TGTGCCAGCTCACCGACTCAGGGGGCTTCATACGAGCAGTACTTC.

The CDR3 here is CASSSNLQDNYGYTF. CDR3 DNA: TGTGCCAGCAGCTCAAACCTACAGGACAACTATGGCTACACCTTC. The chain joins TRBV5-5 to TRBJ1-2, with D perhaps TRBD1 (5 bases). V dropped 3 bases and J dropped 2 bases, with 14 bases sitting between them. In germline, CDR1 is SGHKS, CDR2 YYEKEE (reference sequence). This CDR3 is built from 15 residues.

This clone was seen more than once but under ten times. This chain connects TRBV7-2 to TRBJ2-3, with 11 bases fitting TRBD2. The CDR3 has 13 amino acids. V trimming: 10 bases; J trimming: 4 bases; junction bases outside the gene matches: 4. Per germline, CDR1 SGHTA and CDR2 FQGNSA. This CDR3 is CATTSGGPDTQYF. CDR3 DNA: TGTGCCACTACTAGCGGGGGTCCAGATACGCAGTATTTT.

V gene TRBV30 combines with J gene TRBJ2-6; TRBD2 agrees at 9 bases. The CDR3 sequence is 17 residues long. J lost 3 bases, V lost 2 bases, and 8 bases had no gene match. Per germline, CDR1 GTSNPN and CDR2 SVGIG (reference sequence). CDR3 DNA: TGTGCCTGGAGTTGGGCTAGCGGGGAGGATGGGGCCAACGTCCTGACTTTC. This codes for CAWSWASGEDGANVLTF.

This clone was seen only once. J is TRBJ2-2 and V is TRBV7-2; 12 bases line up with TRBD2. The CDR3 sequence is 15 residues long. Germline CDR1 and CDR2: SGHTA and FQGNSA. Germline trimming cut 10 bases from V and 2 bases from J; bases unmatched to any gene: 5. The CDR3 is CATRLAGVNTGELFF. The DNA of the CDR3 is TGTGCCACTAGACTAGCGGGGGTTAACACCGGGGAGCTGTTTTTT. Supplemented by reference TRBV7-2 and TRBJ2-2, the full variable domain reads GAGVSQSPSNKVTEKGKDVELRCDPISGHTALYWYRQSLGQGLEFLIYFQGNSAPDKSGLPSDRFSAERTGGSVSTLTIQRTQQEDSAVYLCATRLAGVNTGELFFGEGSRLTVL.

The V gene is TRBV6-5, the J gene TRBJ2-5; TRBD2 agrees at 8 bases. CDR1 MNHEY and CDR2 SVGAGI come from the germline V gene. J gave up 0 bases and V 5 bases, and 2 bases lay outside the gene matches. The CDR3 is 14 residues long. CDR3 sequence (DNA): TGTGCCAGCAGTCGACTAGCGTACCAAGAGACCCAGTACTTC. It is translated as CASSRLAYQETQYF.

This clone was seen a single time. V and J are TRBV5-1 and TRBJ1-2, with D possibly TRBD1 on 6 matching bases. The V end lost 2 bases, the J end lost 0 bases, and 11 bases lay between the germline ends. Germline lookup yields CDR1 SGHRS and CDR2 YFSETQ. The CDR3 length is 15 residues. CDR3 sequence (DNA): TGCGCCAGCAGCTTAGCTGGACAGACTAACTATGGCTACACCTTC. This codes for CASSLAGQTNYGYTF.

The CDR3 nucleotides are TGTGCCAGCAGCGCCCCCAGCGGGGGGGCATCGTCCTACAATGAGCAGTTCTTC. It encodes CASSAPSGGASSYNEQFF. V usage is TRBV9 and J usage is TRBJ2-1; 10 nucleotides line up with TRBD2. There are 18 residues in the CDR3. Unmatched junction bases numbered 10, after V lost 3 bases and J lost 1 base. Germline lookup yields CDR1 SGDLS and CDR2 YYNGEE. Combining the CDR3 with reference TRBV9 and TRBJ2-1 gives the whole variable domain DSGVTQTPKHLITATGQRVTLRCSPRSGDLSVYWYQQSLDQGLQFLIQYYNGEERAKGNILERFSAQQFPDLHSELNLSSLELGDSALYFCASSAPSGGASSYNEQFFGPGTRLTVL.

J is TRBJ2-7 and V is TRBV11-2, with TRBD2 identical over 8 bases. The CDR3 spans 15 residues. Per germline, CDR1 SGHAT and CDR2 FQNNGV. The J segment lost 3 bases and the V segment lost 0 bases, leaving 4 bases of the junction unmatched. CDR3: CASSLERLAFYEQYF. The CDR3 nucleotides read TGTGCCAGCAGCTTAGAACGACTAGCGTTCTACGAGCAGTACTTC.

V and J are TRBV2 and TRBJ2-7, with 10 bases fitting TRBD2. CDR1 and CDR2 from the germline V gene are SNHLY and FYNNEI. Unmatched junction bases numbered 2, after V lost 4 bases and J lost 2 bases. The CDR3 consists of 14 residues. The CDR3 sequence: CASSGTSGAYEQYF. The CDR3 coding sequence is TGTGCCAGCAGTGGAACTAGCGGGGCCTACGAGCAGTACTTC.

In this sample, this clone turned up a few times. CDR3 sequence (DNA): TGTGCCAGCAGCATTAGCGGGAGTGCCGTTGTTGATGAGCAGTTCTTC. This sequence encodes CASSISGSAVVDEQFF. The rearrangement links TRBV7-3 to TRBJ2-1; 9 positions agree with TRBD2. The CDR3 runs 16 residues. Germline V CDR1 and CDR2: SGHTA, FQGTGA. V was pared by 5 bases and J by 8 bases, with 13 bases of the junction left unmatched. The variable domain in full, completed from reference TRBV7-3 and TRBJ2-1, reads GAGVSQTPSNKVTEKGKYVELRCDPISGHTALYWYRQSLGQGPEFLIYFQGTGAADDSGLPNDRFFAVRPEGSVSTLKIQRTERGDSAVYLCASSISGSAVVDEQFFGPGTRLTVL.

The chain carries TRBV6-1 and TRBJ1-5; TRBD1 might be the D (5 bases). V shed 4 bases and J shed 1 base, with 11 bases lying between them. The CDR3 runs to 15 residues. Germline V gives CDR1 MNHNS, CDR2 SASEGT. Here the CDR3 DNA reads TGTGCCAGCAGTGTGCTACAGGAGAGCAATCAGCCCCAGCATTTT. This encodes CASSVLQESNQPQHF.